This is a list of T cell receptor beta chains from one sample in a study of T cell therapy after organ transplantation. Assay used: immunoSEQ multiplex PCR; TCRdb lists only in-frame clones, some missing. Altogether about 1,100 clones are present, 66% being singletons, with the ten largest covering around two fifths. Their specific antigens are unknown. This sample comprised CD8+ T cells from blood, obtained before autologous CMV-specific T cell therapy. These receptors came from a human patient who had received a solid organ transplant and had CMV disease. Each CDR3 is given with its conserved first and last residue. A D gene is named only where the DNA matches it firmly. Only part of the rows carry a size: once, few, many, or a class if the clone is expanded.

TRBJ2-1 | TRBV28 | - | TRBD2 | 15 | TGTGCCAGCAGCATTAGCGGGAGAAAATACAATGAGCAGTTCTTC | CASSISGRKYNEQFF
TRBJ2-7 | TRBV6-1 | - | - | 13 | TGTGCCAGCAGTGAACCAAGCCTCTACGAGCAGTACTTC | CASSEPSLYEQYF
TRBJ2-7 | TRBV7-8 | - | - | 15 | TGTGCCAGCAGCATTTTTGGGGACTCAACCTACGAGCAGTACTTC | CASSIFGDSTYEQYF
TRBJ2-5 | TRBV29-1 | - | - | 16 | TGCAGCGTTGAAGGGGGAGGACAGGATGCGTTTGGGACCCAGTACTTC | CSVEGGGQDAFGTQYF
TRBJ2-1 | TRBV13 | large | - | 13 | TGTGCCAGCAGCTTTTTAGGGTACAATGAGCAGTTCTTC | CASSFLGYNEQFF
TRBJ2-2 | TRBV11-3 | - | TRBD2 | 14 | TGTGCCAGCAGCTCATGGGAGGGGACCGGGGAGCTGTTTTTT | CASSSWEGTGELFF
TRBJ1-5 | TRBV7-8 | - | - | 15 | TGTGCCAGCAGCCTAGAGACATTCAGCAATCAGCCCCAGCATTTT | CASSLETFSNQPQHF
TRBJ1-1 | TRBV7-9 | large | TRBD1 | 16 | TGTGCCAGCAGCTTCCATGACAGGGGGCTTCTTACTGAAGCTTTCTTT | CASSFHDRGLLTEAFF
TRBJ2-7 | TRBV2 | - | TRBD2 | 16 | TGTGCCAGCATCGACCGGACTAGCGGGAGAAGGGGCGAGCAGTACTTC | CASIDRTSGRRGEQYF
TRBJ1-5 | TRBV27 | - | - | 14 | TGTGCCAGCGGGGGGCTATATAGCAATCAGCCCCAGCATTTT | CASGGLYSNQPQHF
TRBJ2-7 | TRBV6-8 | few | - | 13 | TGTGCCAGCAGTTACTCGAACGTGAATGAGCAGTACTTC | CASSYSNVNEQYF
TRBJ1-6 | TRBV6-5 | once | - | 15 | TGTGCCAGCAGTCCGACTCTACTTTATAATTCACCCCTCCACTTT | CASSPTLLYNSPLHF
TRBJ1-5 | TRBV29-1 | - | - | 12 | TGCAGCGTTGGACATCCCAATCAGCCCCAGCATTTT | CSVGHPNQPQHF
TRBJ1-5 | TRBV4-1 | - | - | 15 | TGCGCCAGCAGCCAAGAGGACCGTGTCAGCCAGCCCCAGCATTTT | CASSQEDRVSQPQHF
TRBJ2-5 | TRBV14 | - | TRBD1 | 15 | TGTGCCAGCAGTCGGACCGGGACAGGGCCCCTAGAGCAGTACTTC | CASSRTGTGPLEQYF
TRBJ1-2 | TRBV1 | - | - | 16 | TGCGCCAGCAGGCCGGATCAGACAGGGTCAAACTATGGCTACACCTTC | CASRPDQTGSNYGYTF
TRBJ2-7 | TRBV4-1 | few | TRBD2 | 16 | TGCGCCAGCAGCCTCTCCGCCAGCGGGAGGGCCCGCGAGCAGTACTTC | CASSLSASGRAREQYF
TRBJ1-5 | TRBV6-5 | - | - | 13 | TGTGCCAGCAGTTACTCGAATCTTCAGCCCCAGCATTTT | CASSYSNLQPQHF
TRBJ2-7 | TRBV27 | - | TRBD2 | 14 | TGTGCCAGCAGCCCGGGACTAGGAGTCCGCGAGCAGTACTTC | CASSPGLGVREQYF
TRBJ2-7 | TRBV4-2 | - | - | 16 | TGTGCCAGCAGCTTGTTACAATTAGGTAGCTCCTACGAGCAGTACTTC | CASSLLQLGSSYEQYF
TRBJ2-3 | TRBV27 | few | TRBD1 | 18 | TGTGCCAGCAGTTCCAGGACAGGGGGCGATCCTCAGGCAGATACGCAGTATTTT | CASSSRTGGDPQADTQYF
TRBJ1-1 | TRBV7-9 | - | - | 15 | TGTGCCAGCAGCAGTTGGGGAGAGGGGGGAACTGAAGCTTTCTTT | CASSSWGEGGTEAFF
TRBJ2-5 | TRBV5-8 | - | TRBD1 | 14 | TGTGCCAGCAGGCGGGGACAGGTTCAAGAGACCCAGTACTTC | CASRRGQVQETQYF
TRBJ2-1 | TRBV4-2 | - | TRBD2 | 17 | TGTGCCAGCAGCCAAGAAGGACCCAGCGGGGCTGACAATGAGCAGTTCTTC | CASSQEGPSGADNEQFF
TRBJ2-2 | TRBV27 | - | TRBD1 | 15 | TGTGCCAGCAGTCCCCGACAGGGTAACACCGGGGAGCTGTTTTTT | CASSPRQGNTGELFF
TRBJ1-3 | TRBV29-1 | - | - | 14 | TGCAGCGTTGAAAGCAGGGACACTGGAAACACCATATATTTT | CSVESRDTGNTIYF
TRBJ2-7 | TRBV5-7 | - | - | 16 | TGTGCCAGCAGCTTGTTACAATTAGGTAGCTCCTACGAGCAGTACTTC | CASSLLQLGSSYEQYF
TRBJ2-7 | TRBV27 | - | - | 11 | TGTGCCAGCAGTTCTACCTACGAGCAGTACTTC | CASSSTYEQYF
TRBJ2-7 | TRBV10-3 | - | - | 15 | TGTGCCACGACCCTGGGAGAGGGAGGCTCCTACGAGCAGTACTTC | CATTLGEGGSYEQYF
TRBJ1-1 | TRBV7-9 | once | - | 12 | TGTGCCAGCGGGGGAGGGATCACTGAAGCTTTCTTT | CASGGGITEAFF
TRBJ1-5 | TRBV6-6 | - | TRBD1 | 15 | TGTGCCAGCAGAGCCGGGACAGGGGGCAATCAGCCCCAGCATTTT | CASRAGTGGNQPQHF
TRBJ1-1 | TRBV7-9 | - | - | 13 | TGTGCCAACGGACAGTCGGGATCTTTAGGAGCTTTCTTT | CANGQSGSLGAFF
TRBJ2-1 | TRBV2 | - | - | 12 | TGTGCCAGCAGTGGACAGTACAATGAGCAGTTCTTC | CASSGQYNEQFF
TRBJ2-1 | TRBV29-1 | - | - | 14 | TGCAGCGCCGCTAGTCAGGGGACCTACAATGAGCAGTTCTTC | CSAASQGTYNEQFF
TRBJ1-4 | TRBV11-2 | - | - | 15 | TGTGCCAGCAGCTTAGTTAGGGACCGACCCGAAAAACTGTTTTTT | CASSLVRDRPEKLFF
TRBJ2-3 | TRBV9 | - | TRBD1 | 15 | TGTGCCAGCAACCGCGGGGGACAGGGGGCAGATACGCAGTATTTT | CASNRGGQGADTQYF
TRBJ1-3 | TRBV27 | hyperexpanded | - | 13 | TGTGCCAGCAGTTTGCGCAGTGGAAACACCATATATTTT | CASSLRSGNTIYF
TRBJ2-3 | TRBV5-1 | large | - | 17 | TGCGCCAGCAGCTCACAGGGGAGCGGGATCAATGGAGATACGCAGTATTTT | CASSSQGSGINGDTQYF
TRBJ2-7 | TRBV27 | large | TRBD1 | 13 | TGTGCCAGCGCCCCGGGACAGGGACGCGAGCAGTACTTC | CASAPGQGREQYF
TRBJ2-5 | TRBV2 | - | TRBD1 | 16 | TGTGCCAGCACCCTAGATTACGACAGGGTCAAGGAGACCCAGTACTTC | CASTLDYDRVKETQYF
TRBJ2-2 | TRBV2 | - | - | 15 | TGTGCCAGCAGCTCAGGGAGCACGGCCCCCGGGGAGCTGTTTTTT | CASSSGSTAPGELFF
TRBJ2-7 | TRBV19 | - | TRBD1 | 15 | TGTGCCAGTAGTTCCGGACAGGGGACACAATACGAGCAGTACTTC | CASSSGQGTQYEQYF
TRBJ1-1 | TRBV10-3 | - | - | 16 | TGTGCCATCAGTGAGTTTCTTAGCCACCTGAACACTGAAGCTTTCTTT | CAISEFLSHLNTEAFF
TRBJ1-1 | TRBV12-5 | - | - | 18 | TGTGCTAGTGGTTTCCCCCGGGCCACAAACTGGGGGAACACTGAAGCTTTCTTT | CASGFPRATNWGNTEAFF
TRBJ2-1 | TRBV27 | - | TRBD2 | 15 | TGTGCCAGCAGTTTGGGACTAGCGGGATCGGTTGGGCAGTTCTTC | CASSLGLAGSVGQFF
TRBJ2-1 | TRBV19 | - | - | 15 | TGTGCCAGTAGTCTGGGCGGTAGCTCCTACAATGAGCAGTTCTTC | CASSLGGSSYNEQFF
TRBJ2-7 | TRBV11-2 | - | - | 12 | TGTGCCAGCAGCACCAGGACAAACGAGCAGTACTTC | CASSTRTNEQYF
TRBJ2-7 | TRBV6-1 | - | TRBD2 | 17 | TGTGCCAGCAGTGAAGCGGGAAGCGGGGGGATTCTTAGGGAGCAGTACTTC | CASSEAGSGGILREQYF
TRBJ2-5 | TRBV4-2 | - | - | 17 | TGTGCCAGCAGCTCCCAATTTGGGGAGCTTGGGGCAGAGACCCAGTACTTC | CASSSQFGELGAETQYF
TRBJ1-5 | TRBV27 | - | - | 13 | TGTGCCAGCAGAGGGTACGGCAATCAGCCCCAGCATTTT | CASRGYGNQPQHF
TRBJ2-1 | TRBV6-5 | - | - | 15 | TGTGCCAGCAGTTACTTTAGCGGAGGCTACAATGAGCAGTTCTTC | CASSYFSGGYNEQFF
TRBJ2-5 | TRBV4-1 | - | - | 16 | TGCGCCAGCAGCCAAGGGGAAGTGATTTCTCAAGAGACCCAGTACTTC | CASSQGEVISQETQYF
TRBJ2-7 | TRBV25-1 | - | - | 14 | TGTGCCAGCAGTGACCGGACTAAAACCTACGAGCAGTACTTC | CASSDRTKTYEQYF
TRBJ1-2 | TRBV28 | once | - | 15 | TGTGCCAGCAGTTTGGAATCGACATCCCACCATGGCTACACCTTC | CASSLESTSHHGYTF